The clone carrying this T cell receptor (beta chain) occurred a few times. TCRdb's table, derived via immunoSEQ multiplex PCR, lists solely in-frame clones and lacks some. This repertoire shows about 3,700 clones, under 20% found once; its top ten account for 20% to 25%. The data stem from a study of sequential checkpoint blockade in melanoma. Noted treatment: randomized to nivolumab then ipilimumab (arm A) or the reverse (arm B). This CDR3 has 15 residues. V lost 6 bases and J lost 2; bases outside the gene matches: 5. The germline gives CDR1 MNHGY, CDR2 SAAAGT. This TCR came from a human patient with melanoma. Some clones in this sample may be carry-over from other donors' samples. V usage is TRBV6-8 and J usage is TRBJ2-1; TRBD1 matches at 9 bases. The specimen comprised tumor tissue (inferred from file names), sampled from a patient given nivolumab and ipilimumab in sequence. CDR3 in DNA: TGTGCCAGCAGCCCTACAGGGGGCGCCTACAATGAGCAGTTCTTC. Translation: CASSPTGGAYNEQFF.